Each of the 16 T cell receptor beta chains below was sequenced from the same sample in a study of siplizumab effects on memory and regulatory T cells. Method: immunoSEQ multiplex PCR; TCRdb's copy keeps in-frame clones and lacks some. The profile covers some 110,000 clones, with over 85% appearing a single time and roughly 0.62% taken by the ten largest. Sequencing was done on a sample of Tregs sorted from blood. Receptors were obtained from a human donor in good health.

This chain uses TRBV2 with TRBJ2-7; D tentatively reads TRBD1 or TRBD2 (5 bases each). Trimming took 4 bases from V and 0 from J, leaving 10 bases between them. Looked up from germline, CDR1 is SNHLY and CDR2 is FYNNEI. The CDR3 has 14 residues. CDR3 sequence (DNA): TGTGCCAGCAGTGGGGACGTTACCTCCTACGAGCAGTACTTC. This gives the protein CASSGDVTSYEQYF.

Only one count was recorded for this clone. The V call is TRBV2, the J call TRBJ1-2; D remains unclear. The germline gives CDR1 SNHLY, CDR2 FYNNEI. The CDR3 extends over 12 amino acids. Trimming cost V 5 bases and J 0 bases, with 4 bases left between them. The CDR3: CASSQSNYGYTF. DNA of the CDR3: TGTGCCAGCAGTCAATCTAACTATGGCTACACCTTC.

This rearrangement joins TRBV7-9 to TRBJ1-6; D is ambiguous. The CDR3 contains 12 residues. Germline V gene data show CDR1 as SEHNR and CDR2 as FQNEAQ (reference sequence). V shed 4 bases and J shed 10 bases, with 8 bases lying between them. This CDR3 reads CASSYSGSPLHF. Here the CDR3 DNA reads TGTGCCAGCAGCTATTCCGGGTCACCCCTCCACTTT.

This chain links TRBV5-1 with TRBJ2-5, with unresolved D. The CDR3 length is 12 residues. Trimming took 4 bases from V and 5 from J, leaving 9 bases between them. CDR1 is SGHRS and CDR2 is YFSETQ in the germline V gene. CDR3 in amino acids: CASSPGRETQYF. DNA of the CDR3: TGCGCCAGCAGCCCGGGCAGGGAGACCCAGTACTTC.

The CDR3 is CASSKVARQTNYGYTF. CDR3 DNA sequence: TGTGCCAGCAGCAAAGTCGCGAGACAAACTAACTATGGCTACACCTTC. The gene calls are TRBV21-1 and TRBJ1-2; the table's D gene call, TRBD1, was not cross checked with the DNA. TRBV21-1 represents a pseudogene. This CDR3 comprises 16 residues.

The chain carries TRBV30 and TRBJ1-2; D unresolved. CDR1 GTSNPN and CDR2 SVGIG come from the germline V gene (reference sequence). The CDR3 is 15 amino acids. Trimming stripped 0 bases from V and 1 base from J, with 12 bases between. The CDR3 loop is CAWSVQIGLNYGYTF. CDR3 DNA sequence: TGTGCCTGGAGTGTACAGATAGGCCTTAACTATGGCTACACCTTC.

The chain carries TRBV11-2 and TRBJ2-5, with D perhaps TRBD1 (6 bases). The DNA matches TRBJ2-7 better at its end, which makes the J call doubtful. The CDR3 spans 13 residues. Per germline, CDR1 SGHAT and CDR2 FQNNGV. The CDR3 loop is CASSSDRSYEQYF. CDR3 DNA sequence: TGTGCCAGCAGCTCGGACAGATCCTACGAGCAGTACTTC.

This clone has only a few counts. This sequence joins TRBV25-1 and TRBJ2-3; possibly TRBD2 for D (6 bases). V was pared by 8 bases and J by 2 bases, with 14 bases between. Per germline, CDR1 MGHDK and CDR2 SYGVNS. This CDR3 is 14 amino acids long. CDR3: CASGGYRITDTQYF. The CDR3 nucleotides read TGTGCCAGCGGGGGGTATAGAATCACAGATACGCAGTATTTT.

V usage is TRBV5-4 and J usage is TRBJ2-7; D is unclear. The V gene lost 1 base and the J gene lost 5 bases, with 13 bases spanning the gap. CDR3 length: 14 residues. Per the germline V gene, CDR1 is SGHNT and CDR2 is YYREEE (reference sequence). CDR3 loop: CASSLRAAADEQYF. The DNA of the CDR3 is TGTGCCAGCAGCTTGCGGGCTGCGGCCGACGAGCAGTACTTC.

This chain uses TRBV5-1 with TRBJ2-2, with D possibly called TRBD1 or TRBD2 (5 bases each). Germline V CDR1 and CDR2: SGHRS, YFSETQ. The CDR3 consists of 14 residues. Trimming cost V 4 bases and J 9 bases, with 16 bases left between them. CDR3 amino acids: CASSALGANRELFF. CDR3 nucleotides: TGCGCCAGCAGCGCGCTCGGGGCGAATAGGGAGCTGTTTTTT.

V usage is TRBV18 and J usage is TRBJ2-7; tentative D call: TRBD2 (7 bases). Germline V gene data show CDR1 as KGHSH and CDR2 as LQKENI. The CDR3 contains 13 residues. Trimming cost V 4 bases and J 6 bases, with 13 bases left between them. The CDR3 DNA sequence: TGTGCCAGCTCACTCGGAGGGGGGGGCGAGCAGTACTTC. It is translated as CASSLGGGGEQYF. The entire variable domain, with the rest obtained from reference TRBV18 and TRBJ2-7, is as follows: NAGVMQNPRHLVRRRGQEARLRCSPMKGHSHVYWYRQLPEEGLKFMVYLQKENIIDESGMPKERFSAEFPKEGPSILRIQQVVRGDSAAYFCASSLGGGGEQYFGPGTRLTVT.

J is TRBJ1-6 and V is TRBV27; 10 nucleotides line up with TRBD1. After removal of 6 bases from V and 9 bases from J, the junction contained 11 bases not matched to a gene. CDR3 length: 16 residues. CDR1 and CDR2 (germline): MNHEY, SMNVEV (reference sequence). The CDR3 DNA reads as TGTGCCAGCAGAATCCGGACAGGGGGAAATCGTTCACCCCTCCACTTT. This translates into CASRIRTGGNRSPLHF.

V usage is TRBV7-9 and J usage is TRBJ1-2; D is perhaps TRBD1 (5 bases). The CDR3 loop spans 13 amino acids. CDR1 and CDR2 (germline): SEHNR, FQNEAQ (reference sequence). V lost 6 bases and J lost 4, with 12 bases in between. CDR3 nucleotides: TGTGCCAGCAGTCCGGACACTATCTATGGCTACACCTTC. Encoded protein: CASSPDTIYGYTF. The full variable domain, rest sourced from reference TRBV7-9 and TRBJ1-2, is DTGVSQNPRHKITKRGQNVTFRCDPISEHNRLYWYRQTLGQGPEFLTYFQNEAQLEKSRLLSDRFSAERPKGSFSTLEIQRTEQGDSAMYLCASSPDTIYGYTFGSGTRLTVV.

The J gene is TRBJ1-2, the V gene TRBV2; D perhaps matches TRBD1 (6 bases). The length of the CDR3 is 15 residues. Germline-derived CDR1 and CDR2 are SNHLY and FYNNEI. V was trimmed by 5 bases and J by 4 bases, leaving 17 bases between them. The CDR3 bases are TGTGCCAGCAGTACAAAATCGGACAGCCCCTATGGCTACACCTTC. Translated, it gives CASSTKSDSPYGYTF.

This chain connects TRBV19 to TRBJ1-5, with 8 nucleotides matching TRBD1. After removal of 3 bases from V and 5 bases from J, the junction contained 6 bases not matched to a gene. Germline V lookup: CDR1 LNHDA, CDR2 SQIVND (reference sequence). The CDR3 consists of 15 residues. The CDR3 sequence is CASSIGQGAYQPQHF. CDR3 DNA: TGTGCCAGTAGTATCGGGCAGGGGGCCTATCAGCCCCAGCATTTT.

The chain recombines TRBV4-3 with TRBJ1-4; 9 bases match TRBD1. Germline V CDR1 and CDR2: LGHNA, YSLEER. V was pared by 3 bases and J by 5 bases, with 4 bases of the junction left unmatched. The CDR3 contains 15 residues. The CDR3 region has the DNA TGCGCCAGCAGCCAGGCCGGGACAGGGAATGAAAAACTGTTTTTT. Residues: CASSQAGTGNEKLFF.